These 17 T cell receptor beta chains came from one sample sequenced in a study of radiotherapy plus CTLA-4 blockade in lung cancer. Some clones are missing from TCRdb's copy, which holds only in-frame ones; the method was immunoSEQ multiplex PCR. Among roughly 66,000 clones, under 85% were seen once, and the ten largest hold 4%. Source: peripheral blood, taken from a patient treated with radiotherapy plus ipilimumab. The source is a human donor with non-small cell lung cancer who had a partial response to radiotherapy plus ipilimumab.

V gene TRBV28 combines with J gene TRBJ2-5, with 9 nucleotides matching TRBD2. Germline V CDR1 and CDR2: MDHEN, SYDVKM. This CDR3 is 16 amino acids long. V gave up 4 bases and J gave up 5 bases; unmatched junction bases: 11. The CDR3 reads CASSSVLAGVGETQYF. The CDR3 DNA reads TGTGCCAGCAGTTCGGTGTTAGCGGGAGTCGGGGAGACCCAGTACTTC.

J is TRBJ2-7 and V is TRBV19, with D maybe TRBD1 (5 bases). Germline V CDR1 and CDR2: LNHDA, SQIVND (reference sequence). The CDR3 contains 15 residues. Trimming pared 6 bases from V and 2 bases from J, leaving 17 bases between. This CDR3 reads CASRETGLGTYEQYF. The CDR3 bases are TGTGCCAGTAGGGAAACAGGCTTGGGGACCTACGAGCAGTACTTC.

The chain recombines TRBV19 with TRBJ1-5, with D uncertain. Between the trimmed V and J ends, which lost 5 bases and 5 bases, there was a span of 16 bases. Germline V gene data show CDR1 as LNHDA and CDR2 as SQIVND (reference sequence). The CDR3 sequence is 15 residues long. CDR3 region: CASSPKAGWDQPQHF. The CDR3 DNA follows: TGTGCCAGTAGTCCTAAGGCCGGGTGGGATCAGCCCCAGCATTTT.

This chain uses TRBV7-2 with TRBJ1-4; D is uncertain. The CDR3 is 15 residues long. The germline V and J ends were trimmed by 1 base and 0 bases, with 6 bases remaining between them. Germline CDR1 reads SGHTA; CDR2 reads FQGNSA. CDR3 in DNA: TGTGCCAGCAGCTTAGGCGAACCAACTAATGAAAAACTGTTTTTT. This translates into CASSLGEPTNEKLFF. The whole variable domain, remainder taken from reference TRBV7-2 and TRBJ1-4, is GAGVSQSPSNKVTEKGKDVELRCDPISGHTALYWYRQSLGQGLEFLIYFQGNSAPDKSGLPSDRFSAERTGGSVSTLTIQRTQQEDSAVYLCASSLGEPTNEKLFFGSGTQLSVL.

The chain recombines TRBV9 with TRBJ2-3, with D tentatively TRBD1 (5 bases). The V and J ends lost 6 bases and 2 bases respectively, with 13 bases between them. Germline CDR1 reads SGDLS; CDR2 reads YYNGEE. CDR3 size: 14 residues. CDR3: CASNNLGDTDTQYF. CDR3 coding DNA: TGTGCCAGCAACAATCTAGGGGACACAGATACGCAGTATTTT. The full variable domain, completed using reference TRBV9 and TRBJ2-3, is DSGVTQTPKHLITATGQRVTLRCSPRSGDLSVYWYQQSLDQGLQFLIQYYNGEERAKGNILERFSAQQFPDLHSELNLSSLELGDSALYFCASNNLGDTDTQYFGPGTRLTVL.

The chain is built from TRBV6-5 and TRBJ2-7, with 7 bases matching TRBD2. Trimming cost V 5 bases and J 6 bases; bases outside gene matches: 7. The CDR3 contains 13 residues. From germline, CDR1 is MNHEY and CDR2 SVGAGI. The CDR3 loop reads CASSGGGAGEQYF. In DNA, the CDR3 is TGTGCCAGCAGTGGGGGGGGAGCTGGCGAGCAGTACTTC.

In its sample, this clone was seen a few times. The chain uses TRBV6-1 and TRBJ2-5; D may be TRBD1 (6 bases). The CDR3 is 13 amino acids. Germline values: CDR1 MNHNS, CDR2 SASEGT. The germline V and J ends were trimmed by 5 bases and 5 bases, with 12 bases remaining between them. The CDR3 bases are TGTGCCAGCAGTCGAGGGGGTTTGGAGACCCAGTACTTC. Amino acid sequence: CASSRGGLETQYF.

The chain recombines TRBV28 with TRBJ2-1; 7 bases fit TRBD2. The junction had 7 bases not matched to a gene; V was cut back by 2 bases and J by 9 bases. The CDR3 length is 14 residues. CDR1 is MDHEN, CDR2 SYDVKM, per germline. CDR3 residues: CASSLTSVTGEQFF. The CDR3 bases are TGTGCCAGCAGTTTAACTAGCGTGACTGGTGAGCAGTTCTTC. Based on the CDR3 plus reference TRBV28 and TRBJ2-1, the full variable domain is DVKVTQSSRYLVKRTGEKVFLECVQDMDHENMFWYRQDPGLGLRLIYFSYDVKMKEKGDIPEGYSVSREKKERFSLILESASTNQTSMYLCASSLTSVTGEQFFGPGTRLTVL.

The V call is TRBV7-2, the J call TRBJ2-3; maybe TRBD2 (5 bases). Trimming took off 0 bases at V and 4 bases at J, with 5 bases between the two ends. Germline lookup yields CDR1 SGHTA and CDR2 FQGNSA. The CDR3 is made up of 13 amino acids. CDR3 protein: CASSLAGADTQYF. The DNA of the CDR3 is TGTGCCAGCAGCTTAGCCGGGGCAGATACGCAGTATTTT.

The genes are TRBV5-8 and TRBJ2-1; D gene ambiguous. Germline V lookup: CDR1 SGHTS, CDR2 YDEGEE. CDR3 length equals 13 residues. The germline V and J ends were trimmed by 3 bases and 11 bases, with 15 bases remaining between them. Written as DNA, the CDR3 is TGTGCCAGCAGCTGGCCTAGTCGGAGACAGCAGTTCTTC. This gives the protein CASSWPSRRQQFF.

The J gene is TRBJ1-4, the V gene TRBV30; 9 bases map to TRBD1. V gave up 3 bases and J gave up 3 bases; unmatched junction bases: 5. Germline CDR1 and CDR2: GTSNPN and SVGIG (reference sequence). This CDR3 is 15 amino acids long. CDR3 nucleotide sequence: TGTGCCTGGAGAAAGACAGGGGGATCTAATGAAAAACTGTTTTTT. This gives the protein CAWRKTGGSNEKLFF.

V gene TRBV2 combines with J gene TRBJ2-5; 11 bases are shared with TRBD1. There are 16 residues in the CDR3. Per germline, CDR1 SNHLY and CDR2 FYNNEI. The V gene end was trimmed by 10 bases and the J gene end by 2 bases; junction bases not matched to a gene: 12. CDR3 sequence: CATGDRDRGIQETQYF. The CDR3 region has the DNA TGTGCCACTGGGGACCGGGACAGGGGGATACAAGAGACCCAGTACTTC.

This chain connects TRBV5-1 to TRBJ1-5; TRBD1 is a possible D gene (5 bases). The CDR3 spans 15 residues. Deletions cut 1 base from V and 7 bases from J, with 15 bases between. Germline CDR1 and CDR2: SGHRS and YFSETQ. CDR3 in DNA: TGCGCCAGCAGCTTGCTCCCAGGGAACGACCAGCCCCAGCATTTT. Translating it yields CASSLLPGNDQPQHF.

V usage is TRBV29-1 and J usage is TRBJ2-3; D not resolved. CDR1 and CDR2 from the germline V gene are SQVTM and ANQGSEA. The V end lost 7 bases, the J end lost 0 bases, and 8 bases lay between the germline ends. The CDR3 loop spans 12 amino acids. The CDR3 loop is CSAGRSTDTQYF. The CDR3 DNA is TGCAGCGCAGGCCGTAGCACAGATACGCAGTATTTT.

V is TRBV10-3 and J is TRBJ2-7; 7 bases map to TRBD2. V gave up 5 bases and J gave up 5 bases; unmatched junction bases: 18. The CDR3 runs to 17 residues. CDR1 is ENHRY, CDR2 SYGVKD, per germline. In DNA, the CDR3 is TGTGCCATCAGTCCCAAGCGGGCGACAGCGGGATTCCACGAGCAGTACTTC. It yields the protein CAISPKRATAGFHEQYF.

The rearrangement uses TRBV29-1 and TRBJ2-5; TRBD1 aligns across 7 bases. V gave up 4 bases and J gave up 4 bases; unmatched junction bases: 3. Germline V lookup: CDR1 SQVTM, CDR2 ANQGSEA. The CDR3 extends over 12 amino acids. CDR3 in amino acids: CSVGGGAETQYF. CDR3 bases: TGCAGCGTTGGAGGGGGCGCAGAGACCCAGTACTTC.

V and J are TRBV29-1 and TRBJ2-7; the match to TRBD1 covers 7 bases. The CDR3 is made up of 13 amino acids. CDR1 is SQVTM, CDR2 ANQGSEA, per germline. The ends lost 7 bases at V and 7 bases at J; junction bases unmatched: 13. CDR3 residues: CSAGRDRAKEQYF. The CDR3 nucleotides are TGCAGCGCGGGACGAGACAGGGCAAAAGAGCAGTACTTC.